The rows below give T cell receptor beta chains drawn from one sample of a study of cytomegalovirus exposure and HLA in healthy donors. Profiling relied on immunoSEQ multiplex PCR, and the TCRdb table lists in-frame clones only, not all of them. Seen here are approximately 100,000 clones, approximately 90% observed once, and the top ten hold around 3.9%. Sequencing was done on a sample of PBMCs. The receptors stem from a woman in her twenties or thirties in good health and CMV-seronegative. Each CDR3 is given with its conserved first and last residue. Each record gives: D gene, clone size, V gene, J gene, CDR3 protein, CDR3 DNA. D genes are given only for firm matches. Part of the rows lack a size; the others show once, few, many or a class for expanded clones.

D gene: NA; clone size: NA; V gene: TRBV27; J gene: TRBJ1-1; CDR3 protein: CASSLSGDAEAFF; CDR3 DNA: TGTGCCAGCAGTTTATCAGGGGATGCTGAAGCTTTCTTT
D gene: TRBD1; clone size: NA; V gene: TRBV7-2; J gene: TRBJ1-1; CDR3 protein: CASSLAGGPNTEAFF; CDR3 DNA: TGTGCCAGCAGCTTAGCAGGGGGCCCGAACACTGAAGCTTTCTTT
D gene: NA; clone size: NA; V gene: TRBV18; J gene: TRBJ1-5; CDR3 protein: CASSVSGSNQPQHF; CDR3 DNA: TGTGCCAGCTCCGTCTCAGGTAGCAATCAGCCCCAGCATTTT
D gene: TRBD2; clone size: NA; V gene: TRBV5-1; J gene: TRBJ2-7; CDR3 protein: CASSLGGPGREQYF; CDR3 DNA: TGCGCCAGCAGCTTGGGGGGACCCGGGAGGGAGCAGTACTTC
D gene: TRBD1; clone size: NA; V gene: TRBV15; J gene: TRBJ2-3; CDR3 protein: CATSRRTGPTDTQYF; CDR3 DNA: TGTGCCACCAGCAGAAGGACAGGTCCCACAGATACGCAGTATTTT
D gene: NA; clone size: NA; V gene: TRBV4-1; J gene: TRBJ2-3; CDR3 protein: CASSQDDSWPFDTQYF; CDR3 DNA: TGCGCCAGCAGCCAAGACGATAGCTGGCCGTTTGATACGCAGTATTTT
D gene: TRBD1; clone size: NA; V gene: TRBV5-6; J gene: TRBJ2-5; CDR3 protein: CASSLARGIGRQETQYF; CDR3 DNA: TGTGCCAGCAGCTTGGCCAGGGGGATTGGTCGGCAAGAGACCCAGTACTTC
D gene: TRBD2; clone size: NA; V gene: TRBV18; J gene: TRBJ2-1; CDR3 protein: CASSLPGLAGGNEQFF; CDR3 DNA: TGTGCCAGCTCACTACCGGGACTAGCGGGGGGGAATGAGCAGTTCTTC
D gene: NA; clone size: NA; V gene: TRBV12-2; J gene: TRBJ2-7; CDR3 protein: CASRLGGEVNEQYF; CDR3 DNA: TGTGCAAGTCGCTTAGGGGGGGAGGTAAACGAGCAGTACTTC
D gene: TRBD2; clone size: NA; V gene: TRBV7-2; J gene: TRBJ2-1; CDR3 protein: CASSYPSGRRTYNEQFF; CDR3 DNA: TGTGCCAGCAGTTACCCTAGCGGGAGGCGGACCTACAATGAGCAGTTCTTC
D gene: TRBD2; clone size: NA; V gene: TRBV12-5; J gene: TRBJ2-1; CDR3 protein: CASGPRGLAGNEQFF; CDR3 DNA: TGTGCTAGTGGTCCCCGGGGGCTAGCGGGAAATGAGCAGTTCTTC
D gene: TRBD1; clone size: NA; V gene: TRBV15; J gene: TRBJ2-7; CDR3 protein: CATSRADRGLGEQYF; CDR3 DNA: TGTGCCACCAGCAGAGCCGACAGGGGGCTCGGTGAGCAGTACTTC
D gene: NA; clone size: once; V gene: TRBV10-3; J gene: TRBJ1-5; CDR3 protein: CAIRGQDPSTDTQHF; CDR3 DNA: TGTGCCATCCGAGGGCAGGACCCGAGCACAGATACGCAGCATTTT
D gene: NA; clone size: NA; V gene: TRBV5-1; J gene: TRBJ2-5; CDR3 protein: CASSLMQNQETQYF; CDR3 DNA: TGCGCCAGCAGCTTGATGCAGAACCAAGAGACCCAGTACTTC
D gene: NA; clone size: once; V gene: TRBV27; J gene: TRBJ1-2; CDR3 protein: CASSYSPGWDYGYTF; CDR3 DNA: TGTGCCAGCAGCTATTCCCCGGGGTGGGACTATGGCTACACCTTC
D gene: NA; clone size: NA; V gene: TRBV5-8; J gene: TRBJ2-5; CDR3 protein: CASSSGTAGSQETQYF; CDR3 DNA: TGTGCCAGCAGCTCGGGGACCGCGGGGTCCCAAGAGACCCAGTACTTC
D gene: NA; clone size: NA; V gene: TRBV5-1; J gene: TRBJ2-7; CDR3 protein: CASSWSKTGEQYF; CDR3 DNA: TGCGCCAGCAGCTGGAGCAAGACCGGGGAGCAGTACTTC
D gene: TRBD1; clone size: once; V gene: TRBV6-1; J gene: TRBJ2-2; CDR3 protein: CASSSRQGANGELFF; CDR3 DNA: TGTGCCAGCAGTTCACGACAGGGGGCAAACGGGGAGCTGTTTTTT
D gene: TRBD1; clone size: once; V gene: TRBV27; J gene: TRBJ2-7; CDR3 protein: CASRGWAWTGAYEQYF; CDR3 DNA: TGTGCCAGCAGAGGATGGGCTTGGACAGGGGCCTACGAGCAGTACTTC
D gene: NA; clone size: NA; V gene: TRBV11-1; J gene: TRBJ2-1; CDR3 protein: CAAGQDAYNEQFF; CDR3 DNA: TGTGCCGCGGGGCAGGACGCCTACAATGAGCAGTTCTTC
D gene: NA; clone size: NA; V gene: TRBV6-5; J gene: TRBJ2-7; CDR3 protein: CASSPGRGEQYF; CDR3 DNA: TGTGCCAGCAGCCCTGGCCGAGGCGAGCAGTACTTC
D gene: NA; clone size: NA; V gene: TRBV6-1; J gene: TRBJ1-6; CDR3 protein: CASSEGQMHSPLHF; CDR3 DNA: TGTGCCAGCAGTGAAGGACAGATGCATTCACCCCTCCACTTT
D gene: NA; clone size: NA; V gene: TRBV29-1; J gene: TRBJ2-1; CDR3 protein: CSVEDLDSNEQFF; CDR3 DNA: TGCAGCGTTGAAGATCTCGACTCCAATGAGCAGTTCTTC
D gene: TRBD2; clone size: NA; V gene: TRBV10-3; J gene: TRBJ2-2; CDR3 protein: CAISPGMGIIGLDGTGELFF; CDR3 DNA: TGTGCCATCTCACCGGGGATGGGAATAATAGGACTAGATGGAACCGGGGAGCTGTTTTTT
D gene: NA; clone size: NA; V gene: TRBV4-3; J gene: TRBJ2-1; CDR3 protein: CASSRDSRGPTLDNEQFF; CDR3 DNA: TGCGCCAGCAGCCGAGACTCCAGGGGACCTACCCTCGACAATGAGCAGTTCTTC
D gene: TRBD1; clone size: NA; V gene: TRBV19; J gene: TRBJ2-7; CDR3 protein: CASSSLGQGLDEQYF; CDR3 DNA: TGTGCCAGTAGCTCCTTAGGACAGGGTCTTGACGAGCAGTACTTC
D gene: NA; clone size: NA; V gene: TRBV21-1; J gene: TRBJ1-4; CDR3 protein: CASPPGQKNEKLFF; CDR3 DNA: TGTGCCAGCCCGCCGGGACAAAAAAATGAAAAACTGTTTTTT
D gene: TRBD1; clone size: once; V gene: TRBV5-1; J gene: TRBJ1-2; CDR3 protein: CASSLGQGTGGYTF; CDR3 DNA: TGCGCCAGCAGCTTGGGACAGGGGACCGGAGGCTACACCTTC
D gene: NA; clone size: NA; V gene: TRBV6-1; J gene: TRBJ1-4; CDR3 protein: CASSEWSGKLFF; CDR3 DNA: TGTGCCAGCAGTGAATGGTCAGGAAAACTGTTTTTT
D gene: TRBD1; clone size: NA; V gene: TRBV9; J gene: TRBJ2-7; CDR3 protein: CASSAPDRGEYDEQYF; CDR3 DNA: TGTGCCAGCAGCGCCCCAGACAGGGGAGAGTACGACGAGCAGTACTTC